This T cell receptor (beta chain) was documented in a study of blood T cell repertoires in COVID-19 (TCRdb year 2020). The study in broad terms: Samples from collaborators originated in the United States, Italy and Spain and spanned both the acute and convalescent phases of COVID-19. The material from the prospective study consisted of cDNA or gDNA derived from T cells, B-cell-depleted T cells, or PBMCs. Subjects who had been exposed to COVID-19, were actively infected with it, or had recovered from it provided the deeply sampled blood TCRbeta repertoires that made up the dataset. The repertoires were made available in a free public database intended to serve as a resource for research on the immune response to SARS-CoV-2. The samples were drawn from two sources: the first 160 participants of the ongoing ImmuneRACE study, and approximately 1,300 subjects contributed by 6 global collaborators. Sample metadata almost always included a de-identified subject ID, COVID-19 status, age in years and sex. HLA class I and class II types, where available, came from metadata supplied by the sample provider rather than from assay-based typing. General conclusions and limits of the study: The amount of clinical and demographic metadata varied by source and participant and was provided uncurated.

TCRbeta CDR3 regions were amplified from genomic DNA using the immunoSEQ Assay, a bias-controlled multiplex PCR. The source study handled its data this way. Within the assay, amplification of reference gene primers was used to estimate how many nucleated cells each sample contained. Sequence reads were collapsed and filtered to measure the absolute abundance of every unique TCRbeta CDR3 rearrangement. For each sample, productive Simpson clonality was calculated as the square root of Simpson's diversity index over productive rearrangements. TCRdb obtained this table from immuneACCESS and retained in-frame rearrangements with V and J assigned. These tables miss some clones; where compared with another copy, unresolved V genes account for less than half of the shortfall, and the remainder is unexplained. V, J and clone size are those of that table, while D and trimming were read from the DNA. The sample records tens of thousands of clones, 75% to 85% of which are singletons. 4% to 6% of the sample goes to the ten largest clones.

About this clone itself: Its target antigen remains unknown. No per-base quality is available; no much larger clone lies one base away.

V is pruned by 2 bases and J by 2 bases, leaving 3 bases of the junction without a gene match. The CDR3 starts with the cysteine, ends with the phenylalanine, and has 14 residues. Only CDR3 DNA is held: 42 bases, read in frame from base 1. In the germline V gene (reference sequence), CDR1 corresponds to SGHNT and CDR2 to YYREEE. Each collaborating institution followed its own protocols to collect whole blood in K2EDTA tubes. Collaborator samples were shipped for TCRbeta analysis as frozen whole blood, isolated PBMCs, or DNA extracted from either sample type. The rearranged segments are TRBV5-4 and TRBJ2-7; 8 middle bases align to TRBD1. The specimen was peripheral blood. This clonotype was obtained from a woman in her 70s with acute or convalescent COVID-19. The DNA is as follows: TGTGCCAGCAGCTTAGGGACAGGTACCTACGAGCAGTACTTC. Translated, it gives CASSLGTGTYEQYF.